Following are 30 T cell receptor beta chains from one sample sequenced in a study of blood T cell repertoires in COVID-19 (dated by TCRdb to 2018 to 2021). The library relied on the immunoSEQ multiplex PCR assay. TCRdb stores this immuneACCESS table with in-frame sequences only. Part of the clones is absent; in the studies checked, under half of the shortfall reflects unresolved V genes, and no reason is known for the rest. Present in this sample are roughly 110,000 clones, roughly 80% of which were seen just once. The ten largest clones represent roughly 7.9% of the sample. Material: peripheral blood. The receptors here all came from a man in his sixties or seventies with acute or convalescent COVID-19.

This clone was detected a few times. The genes are TRBV28 and TRBJ1-1; no clear D gene. V was trimmed by 3 bases and J by 8 bases, leaving 4 bases between them. CDR3 size: 10 residues. Germline V CDR1 and CDR2: MDHEN, SYDVKM. DNA of the CDR3: TGTGCCAGCAGTTTCCAAGAAGCTTTCTTT. This translates into CASSFQEAFF.

This chain uses TRBV19 with TRBJ1-5; D is uncertain. Trimming cost V 6 bases and J 0 bases, with 12 bases left between them. This CDR3 region has 15 residues. The germline CDR1 and CDR2 sequences are LNHDA and SQIVND (reference sequence). This chain's CDR3 is CASSNSINSNQPQHF. In DNA form, the CDR3 reads TGTGCCAGTAGCAACAGCATCAATAGCAATCAGCCCCAGCATTTT. The full variable domain, its missing parts supplied by reference TRBV19 and TRBJ1-5, is DGGITQSPKYLFRKEGQNVTLSCEQNLNHDAMYWYRQDPGQGLRLIYYSQIVNDFQKGDIAEGYSVSREKKESFPLTVTSAQKNPTAFYLCASSNSINSNQPQHFGDGTRLSIL.

V gene TRBV5-1 combines with J gene TRBJ2-2; possibly TRBD1 for D (5 bases). V lost 7 bases and J lost 4, with 20 bases in between. Germline CDR1 and CDR2: SGHRS and YFSETQ. The CDR3 sequence is 16 residues long. Here the CDR3 reads CASHARSGQGTGELFF. In DNA, the CDR3 is TGCGCCAGCCACGCTCGATCAGGGCAAGGCACCGGGGAGCTGTTTTTT. The full variable domain, completed using reference TRBV5-1 and TRBJ2-2, is KAGVTQTPRYLIKTRGQQVTLSCSPISGHRSVSWYQQTPGQGLQFLFEYFSETQRNKGNFPGRFSGRQFSNSRSEMNVSTLELGDSALYLCASHARSGQGTGELFFGEGSRLTVL.

This clone came up a few times. This chain links TRBV3-1 (or the pseudogene TRBV3-2) with TRBJ1-1, with 7 bases fitting TRBD1. The CDR3 spans 18 residues. V shed 1 base and J 1 base; nucleotides not matched to a gene: 12. CDR1 LGHDT and CDR2 YNNKEL come from the germline V gene (reference sequence). The CDR3 DNA sequence: TGTGCCAGCAGCCAAGTCCTTGTGATGGGACAGCCGAACACTGAAGCTTTCTTT. Its protein is CASSQVLVMGQPNTEAFF.

The J gene is TRBJ1-3, the V gene TRBV28; 9 bases map to TRBD1. In germline, CDR1 is MDHEN, CDR2 SYDVKM. The CDR3 loop spans 14 amino acids. Unmatched junction bases numbered 6, after V lost 5 bases and J lost 7 bases. The CDR3 reads CASSLTGGRNTIYF. CDR3 coding DNA: TGTGCCAGCAGTCTTACAGGGGGCAGGAACACCATATATTTT.

This rearrangement joins TRBV10-3 to TRBJ1-5; 12 bases are a match to TRBD1. This CDR3 is 21 amino acids long. V lost 0 bases to trimming and J lost 1 base; unmatched junction nucleotides: 13. In germline, CDR1 is ENHRY, CDR2 SYGVKD. As DNA, the CDR3 is TGTGCCATCAGTGAGTCGATGAGGGGACAGGGGGCGATTGTCAGCAATCAGCCCCAGCATTTT. Its translation: CAISESMRGQGAIVSNQPQHF.

The chain uses TRBV6-6 and TRBJ2-1; 7 bases are shared with TRBD2. Germline V gene lookup returns CDR1 MNHNY and CDR2 SVGAGI (reference sequence). The CDR3 spans 14 residues. V shed 8 bases and J 1 base; nucleotides not matched to a gene: 5. The CDR3 nucleotides are TGTGCCAGCCTTCTAGCGGAGTCCTACAATGAGCAGTTCTTC. This translates into CASLLAESYNEQFF.

This clone was observed a handful of times. The genes are TRBV5-1 and TRBJ1-2; TRBD1 aligns across 10 bases. Looked up from germline, CDR1 is SGHRS and CDR2 is YFSETQ. Trimming removed 3 bases from V and 6 bases from J; junction bases left unmatched: 8. This CDR3 is 15 amino acids long. This CDR3 is CASSSGQGNGDGYTF. The CDR3 DNA reads as TGCGCCAGCAGCTCGGGACAGGGGAATGGGGATGGCTACACCTTC.

This chain uses TRBV3-1 (or the pseudogene TRBV3-2) with TRBJ1-6, with no clear D. In germline, CDR1 is LGHDT, CDR2 YNNKEL (reference sequence). The CDR3 has 14 amino acids. V shed 0 bases and J shed 7 bases, with 7 bases lying between them. CDR3 nucleotides: TGTGCCAGCAGCCAAGAATCGCGGAATTCACCCCTCCACTTT. Translated, it gives CASSQESRNSPLHF.

The chain joins TRBV29-1 to TRBJ2-7; TRBD1 aligns across 7 bases. The CDR3 extends over 12 amino acids. CDR1 is SQVTM and CDR2 is ANQGSEA in the germline V gene. V lost 4 bases and J lost 2; bases outside the gene matches: 2. Here the CDR3 reads CSVVGQTYEQYF. The CDR3 nucleotides read TGCAGCGTTGTGGGACAGACCTACGAGCAGTACTTC.

The V gene is TRBV14, the J gene TRBJ1-2; D gene ambiguous. The ends were cut back, 3 bases at V and 0 bases at J, with 20 bases in the middle. CDR1 and CDR2 (germline): SGHDN, FVKESK. The CDR3 totals 18 residues. CDR3 DNA: TGTGCCAGCAGCCAGGGAGCGAGAGAAGGCCCCTCTAACTATGGCTACACCTTC. Translating it yields CASSQGAREGPSNYGYTF.

J is TRBJ1-1 and V is TRBV25-1, with D tentatively TRBD1 (6 bases). The CDR3 is made up of 13 amino acids. Trimming removed 6 bases at V and 7 bases at J, with 15 bases between. Germline V lookup: CDR1 MGHDK, CDR2 SYGVNS. The CDR3 is CASRTSRDNEAFF. CDR3 coding DNA: TGTGCCAGCAGAACGAGCCGGGACAATGAAGCTTTCTTT.

This rearrangement joins TRBV27 to TRBJ1-6; D may be TRBD1 (5 bases). CDR3 size: 16 residues. Germline V gene lookup returns CDR1 MNHEY and CDR2 SMNVEV (reference sequence). V was clipped by 3 bases and J by 0 bases, with 9 bases between them. CDR3 bases: TGTGCCAGCAGTTTTCGGCAGGGCTCCTATAATTCACCCCTCCACTTT. Translating it yields CASSFRQGSYNSPLHF.

This chain connects TRBV7-8 to TRBJ1-1; maybe TRBD1 (6 bases). The CDR3 has 13 amino acids. Trimming removed 0 bases from V and 4 bases from J, with 6 bases in between. Per germline, CDR1 SGHVS and CDR2 FQNEAQ. The CDR3, as DNA: TGTGCCAGCAGCTTAGCGGGGGCCACTGAAGCTTTCTTT. This gives the protein CASSLAGATEAFF.

The chain couples TRBV5-1 to TRBJ2-1; 14 bases match TRBD2. V shed 4 bases and J 3 bases; nucleotides not matched to a gene: 9. The germline gives CDR1 SGHRS, CDR2 YFSETQ. This CDR3 spans 18 amino acids. As DNA, the CDR3 is TGCGCCAGCAGCGTAACCGGGACTAGCGGGAGTGTCTACAATGAGCAGTTCTTC. Residues: CASSVTGTSGSVYNEQFF.

The chain employs TRBV24-1 and TRBJ1-2, with 10 bases that match TRBD1. Germline CDR1 is KGHDR and CDR2 is SFDVKD. J lost 7 bases, V lost 4 bases, and 8 bases had no gene match. The CDR3 runs 15 residues. The CDR3 coding sequence is TGTGCCACCAGTGAATCCGGGACAGGGGTTAGTGGCTACACCTTC. It codes for CATSESGTGVSGYTF.

The gene calls are TRBV10-2 and TRBJ1-1; D might be TRBD1 (6 bases). Per germline, CDR1 WSHSY and CDR2 SAAADI. This CDR3 has 16 amino acids. V was trimmed by 7 bases and J by 5 bases, leaving 23 bases between them. CDR3 in DNA: TGCGCCAGCAAGGCAATCGGGACAAGCGGTGGGACTGAAGCTTTCTTT. This encodes CASKAIGTSGGTEAFF.

The chain links TRBV6-6 to TRBJ1-3, with D hard to call. This CDR3 is built from 12 residues. The ends were cut back, 7 bases at V and 0 bases at J, with 4 bases in the middle. Germline V gene data show CDR1 as MNHNY and CDR2 as SVGAGI (reference sequence). CDR3 sequence (DNA): TGTGCCAGCATGAGCTCTGGAAACACCATATATTTT. Encoded protein: CASMSSGNTIYF.

The rearrangement joins TRBV5-1 to TRBJ2-7; TRBD1 aligns across 7 bases. Germline assignment: CDR1 SGHRS and CDR2 YFSETQ. The CDR3 contains 14 residues. V was clipped by 4 bases and J by 5 bases; unmatched bases: 9. This chain's CDR3 is CASSRDSPRDEQYF. The CDR3 DNA sequence: TGCGCCAGCAGCCGGGACAGTCCGAGGGACGAGCAGTACTTC.

The CDR3 DNA is TGTGCCAGCAGGCAGTATAGCAATCAGCCCCAGCATTTT. Its translation: CASRQYSNQPQHF. The J gene is TRBJ1-5, the V gene TRBV27; D remains ambiguous. From germline, CDR1 is MNHEY and CDR2 SMNVEV (reference sequence). The CDR3 runs to 13 residues. Trimming shortened V by 6 bases and J by 0 bases, and 6 bases separated the two germline ends.

The chain links TRBV15 to TRBJ2-7; 9 nucleotides align to TRBD1. The CDR3 consists of 16 residues. Looked up from germline, CDR1 is LNHNV and CDR2 is YYDKDF (reference sequence). With 0 bases clipped from V and 5 bases from J, the junction kept 8 bases outside the gene matches. The CDR3 DNA is TGTGCCACCAGCAGAGATCGGGGACAGGGCCCCGACGAGCAGTACTTC. Translated, it gives CATSRDRGQGPDEQYF. Together with reference TRBV15 and TRBJ2-7, the CDR3 gives the full variable domain: DAMVIQNPRYQVTQFGKPVTLSCSQTLNHNVMYWYQQKSSQAPKLLFHYYDKDFNNEADTPDNFQSRRPNTSFCFLDIRSPGLGDTAMYLCATSRDRGQGPDEQYFGPGTRLTVT.

V and J are TRBV19 and TRBJ2-7, with 8 bases that match TRBD2. The CDR3 is made up of 14 amino acids. V trimming: 3 bases; J trimming: 2 bases; junction bases outside the gene matches: 3. The germline CDR1 and CDR2 sequences are LNHDA and SQIVND (reference sequence). This chain's CDR3 is CASSMPGRAYEQYF. CDR3 DNA sequence: TGTGCCAGTAGTATGCCCGGGAGGGCCTACGAGCAGTACTTC.

The table lists this clone with a count of one. This sequence joins TRBV6-5 and TRBJ1-1, with D hard to call. V lost 6 bases to trimming and J lost 1 base, with 15 bases between them. CDR1 MNHEY and CDR2 SVGAGI come from the germline V gene. The CDR3 covers 15 residues. CDR3 amino acids: CASSLGNPRNTEAFF. The CDR3 nucleotides are TGTGCCAGCAGCCTGGGCAACCCGAGGAACACTGAAGCTTTCTTT.

The genes are TRBV3-1 (or the pseudogene TRBV3-2) and TRBJ1-1; a weak D match, TRBD1 (6 bases). Germline CDR1 LGHDT, CDR2 YNNKEL (reference sequence). V was cut by 7 bases and J by 10 bases, with 16 bases left in between. CDR3 length equals 12 residues. The CDR3 DNA is TGTGCCAGCACTCGCAGGGGATCCGGAGCTTTCTTT. It codes for CASTRRGSGAFF.

V usage is TRBV2 and J usage is TRBJ2-1; no clear D. CDR3 length: 15 amino acids. Trimming removed 2 bases from V and 7 bases from J, with 15 bases in between. CDR1 is SNHLY, CDR2 FYNNEI, per germline. The CDR3 sequence: CASSERSGVGNEQFF. CDR3 bases: TGTGCCAGCAGTGAAAGGTCCGGAGTGGGTAATGAGCAGTTCTTC.

The chain combines TRBV6-2 or TRBV6-3 with TRBJ2-1; 7 bases agree with TRBD2. The length of the CDR3 is 15 residues. The V and J ends lost 2 bases and 4 bases, in that order; junction bases with no gene match: 5. CDR1 and CDR2 (germline): MNHEY, SVGEGT. The CDR3 is CASSYGGGTYNEQFF. CDR3 nucleotides: TGTGCCAGCAGTTACGGCGGGGGAACATACAATGAGCAGTTCTTC.

This chain links TRBV30 with TRBJ2-1; TRBD2 matches at 7 bases. This CDR3 is built from 17 residues. J was trimmed by 4 bases and V by 8 bases; bases with no gene match: 20. Germline CDR1 is GTSNPN and CDR2 is SVGIG (reference sequence). The CDR3 protein is CAGDWGGRASSYNEQFF. Here the CDR3 DNA reads TGTGCCGGAGACTGGGGAGGGAGGGCGTCTTCTTACAATGAGCAGTTCTTC.

This clone was observed a handful of times. The chain recombines TRBV27 with TRBJ2-7; the match to TRBD1 covers 8 bases. Per germline, CDR1 MNHEY and CDR2 SMNVEV (reference sequence). There are 16 residues in the CDR3. With 8 bases clipped from V and 2 bases from J, the junction kept 14 bases outside the gene matches. The CDR3 DNA reads as TGTGCCAGCGCTGGGGACAGGACAGGATCAACCTACGAGCAGTACTTC. This codes for CASAGDRTGSTYEQYF.

The chain carries TRBV6-4 and TRBJ1-4, with 7 bases identical to TRBD1. This CDR3 is built from 14 residues. The V and J ends lost 7 bases and 8 bases, in that order; junction bases with no gene match: 10. Germline V gives CDR1 MRHNA, CDR2 SNTAGT. CDR3 loop: CASKRQGWEEKLFF. DNA of the CDR3: TGTGCCAGCAAGAGACAGGGATGGGAGGAAAAACTGTTTTTT.

V is TRBV30 and J is TRBJ1-3, with D possibly matching TRBD1 (5 bases). This CDR3 is built from 13 residues. The germline V and J ends were trimmed by 4 bases and 3 bases, with 10 bases remaining between them. The germline gives CDR1 GTSNPN, CDR2 SVGIG (reference sequence). CDR3 nucleotides: TGTGCCTGGACCCTCCAGGGTGGAAACACCATATATTTT. Translated, it gives CAWTLQGGNTIYF. The variable domain in full, completed from reference TRBV30 and TRBJ1-3, reads SQTIHQWPATLVQPVGSPLSLECTVEGTSNPNLYWYRQAAGRGLQLLFYSVGIGQISSEVPQNLSASRPQDRQFILSSKKLLLSDSGFYLCAWTLQGGNTIYFGEGSWLTVV.